One sample yielded the 24 T cell receptor beta chains listed below, sequenced in a study of blood T cell repertoires in COVID-19. TCRdb keeps only in-frame clones here, not all; method: immunoSEQ multiplex PCR. The sample holds under 50,000 clones, approximately 89% seen once. The specimen sequenced was peripheral blood. The receptors were sampled from a woman in her thirties or forties with acute or convalescent COVID-19.

This chain uses TRBV19 with TRBJ2-4; 7 nucleotides align to TRBD2. Germline trimming cut 3 bases from V and 7 bases from J; bases unmatched to any gene: 9. The CDR3 has 15 amino acids. Germline V gene sequence: CDR1 LNHDA, CDR2 SQIVND (reference sequence). CDR3 sequence (DNA): TGTGCCAGTAGTATTTCGGCGGGGGACCGGAACATTCAGTACTTC. Its protein is CASSISAGDRNIQYF.

In DNA form, the CDR3 reads TGTGCCAGTAACTCCTGGGGGGATAAGACCCAGTACTTC. Encoded protein: CASNSWGDKTQYF. The V call is TRBV19, the J call TRBJ2-5, with a weak D call TRBD2 (6 bases). Trimming took off 7 bases at V and 6 bases at J, with 15 bases between the two ends. Germline CDR1 is LNHDA and CDR2 is SQIVND (reference sequence). This CDR3 is 13 amino acids long.

J is TRBJ1-1 and V is TRBV2; 7 positions agree with TRBD1. With 2 bases clipped from V and 5 bases from J, the junction kept 8 bases outside the gene matches. Germline CDR1 reads SNHLY; CDR2 reads FYNNEI. The CDR3 sequence is 15 residues long. CDR3 sequence (DNA): TGTGCCAGCAGTGAAACCGACAGGGCAGGGACTGAAGCTTTCTTT. Residues: CASSETDRAGTEAFF. Drawing the rest from reference TRBV2 and TRBJ1-1, the complete variable domain is EPEVTQTPSHQVTQMGQEVILRCVPISNHLYFYWYRQILGQKVEFLVSFYNNEISEKSEIFDDQFSVERPDGSNFTLKIRSTKLEDSAMYFCASSETDRAGTEAFFGQGTRLTVV.

The chain recombines TRBV6-5 with TRBJ1-1; D is possibly TRBD1 (5 bases). The CDR3 loop spans 14 amino acids. Between the trimmed V and J ends, which lost 6 bases and 2 bases, there was a span of 13 bases. The germline V gene has CDR1 MNHEY and CDR2 SVGAGI. CDR3 protein: CASRLPGQNTEAFF. The CDR3 DNA reads TGTGCCAGCAGATTACCCGGACAAAACACTGAAGCTTTCTTT.

This rearrangement joins TRBV28 to TRBJ1-2; D might be TRBD1 (5 bases). The germline gives CDR1 MDHEN, CDR2 SYDVKM. This CDR3 is 12 amino acids long. V was pared by 2 bases and J by 14 bases, with 15 bases between. CDR3 DNA sequence: TGTGCCAGCAGTTTAAGCCCCCGGGGGTGGACCTTC. This codes for CASSLSPRGWTF.

The chain carries TRBV7-6 and TRBJ2-3, with TRBD2 matching 14 bases. V trimming: 6 bases; J trimming: 4 bases; junction bases outside the gene matches: 15. The length of the CDR3 is 19 residues. Germline V gene sequence: CDR1 SGHVS, CDR2 FNYEAQ. The CDR3 nucleotides read TGTGCCAGCAGAGGACTAGCGGGGGGCTTGGAGCGGCGTGCAGATACGCAGTATTTT. Its translation: CASRGLAGGLERRADTQYF.

This rearrangement joins TRBV21-1 to TRBJ1-4. TRBV21-1 is flagged as a pseudogene. The CDR3 runs to 15 residues. The CDR3 spells CASCLVNATNEKLFF. CDR3 in DNA: TGTGCCAGCTGTTTAGTCAATGCAACTAATGAAAAACTGTTTTTT.

CDR3 in amino acids: CASSVNPTQAPPDTIYF. The CDR3 DNA sequence: TGTGCCAGCAGCGTAAATCCCACCCAGGCTCCCCCCGACACCATATATTTT. V gene TRBV9 combines with J gene TRBJ1-3; D not certain. Trimming stripped 1 base from V and 8 bases from J, with 22 bases between. CDR3 size: 17 residues. Germline-derived CDR1 and CDR2 are SGDLS and YYNGEE.

J is TRBJ1-1 and V is TRBV4-2; 8 bases are shared with TRBD1. Per germline, CDR1 LGHNA and CDR2 YNFKEQ. Trimming removed 1 base from V and 0 bases from J; junction bases left unmatched: 7. The CDR3 has 17 residues. CDR3 sequence: CASSQVQGAVMNTEAFF. As DNA, the CDR3 is TGTGCCAGCAGCCAAGTTCAGGGGGCGGTTATGAACACTGAAGCTTTCTTT.

The table lists this clone with a few counts. The J gene is TRBJ1-3, the V gene TRBV5-1; the D gene is possibly TRBD1 (5 bases). This CDR3 is 15 amino acids long. Between the trimmed V and J ends, which lost 3 bases and 3 bases, there was a span of 13 bases. CDR1 and CDR2 (germline): SGHRS, YFSETQ. The CDR3 protein is CASSSGTGGGNTIYF. The CDR3 nucleotides read TGCGCCAGCAGCTCCGGGACGGGGGGTGGAAACACCATATATTTT.

The chain recombines TRBV12-1 with TRBJ2-5; no DNA check was done on the table's D call, TRBD2. TRBV12-1 is assigned pseudogene status. The CDR3 extends over 17 amino acids. CDR3 DNA sequence: TGTGCCAGCAGCTTTCCTCCGACTAGCGGGACACAAGAGACCCAGTACTTC. This sequence encodes CASSFPPTSGTQETQYF.

This rearrangement joins TRBV5-1 to TRBJ1-4; 7 bases fit TRBD1. V was pared by 5 bases and J by 3 bases, with 10 bases of the junction left unmatched. The germline V gene has CDR1 SGHRS and CDR2 YFSETQ. CDR3 length equals 16 residues. The chain's CDR3 is CASSSSTGAPNEKLFF. The CDR3, as DNA: TGCGCCAGCAGTTCCTCAACAGGGGCGCCTAATGAAAAACTGTTTTTT.

The V and J genes are TRBV6-1 and TRBJ1-2; 12 nucleotides match TRBD1. The ends lost 3 bases at V and 8 bases at J; junction bases unmatched: 7. From germline, CDR1 is MNHNS and CDR2 SASEGT. CDR3 length equals 15 residues. The CDR3 DNA reads TGTGCCAGCAGTGAGGGGGGGACAGGGGGCGGGGGCTACACCTTC. As protein: CASSEGGTGGGGYTF.

V is TRBV19 and J is TRBJ1-5, with TRBD1 matching 8 bases. The V gene end was trimmed by 0 bases and the J gene end by 6 bases; junction bases not matched to a gene: 10. Looked up from germline, CDR1 is LNHDA and CDR2 is SQIVND (reference sequence). CDR3 length equals 17 residues. CDR3: CASSIDRRVTGVQPQHF. The DNA for the CDR3 is TGTGCCAGTAGTATAGATCGGCGTGTGACAGGGGTTCAGCCCCAGCATTTT.

This clone was detected a few times. V gene TRBV28 combines with J gene TRBJ1-2; 11 bases agree with TRBD1. Germline CDR1 reads MDHEN; CDR2 reads SYDVKM. V lost 1 base to trimming and J lost 3 bases; unmatched junction nucleotides: 7. The CDR3 totals 17 residues. The CDR3 DNA sequence: TGTGCCAGCAGTTTATTTGGGACAGGGGGTTCGTACTATGGCTACACCTTC. This gives the protein CASSLFGTGGSYYGYTF.

The V call is TRBV25-1, the J call TRBJ1-1; 8 positions match TRBD1. Germline CDR1 MGHDK, CDR2 SYGVNS. The V gene end was trimmed by 3 bases and the J gene end by 3 bases; junction bases not matched to a gene: 6. There are 15 residues in the CDR3. The CDR3 nucleotides read TGTGCCAGCAGTGACGACAGGGGCGGGGACACTGAAGCTTTCTTT. Translation: CASSDDRGGDTEAFF.

The chain links TRBV9 to TRBJ1-1; the D gene is possibly TRBD1 (5 bases). Deletions cut 4 bases from V and 3 bases from J, with 10 bases between. This CDR3 region has 13 residues. Per the germline V gene, CDR1 is SGDLS and CDR2 is YYNGEE. The CDR3 here is CASSIGGDTEAFF. The CDR3 DNA reads as TGTGCCAGCAGCATCGGGGGGGACACTGAAGCTTTCTTT.

The chain carries TRBV2 and TRBJ2-6; TRBD1 matches 7 bases. Per the germline V gene, CDR1 is SNHLY and CDR2 is FYNNEI. The CDR3 is 18 amino acids. V gave up 7 bases and J gave up 0 bases; unmatched junction bases: 12. CDR3 sequence (DNA): TGTGCCAGCACTCAGACAGGGTCAATATCCTCTGGGGCCAACGTCCTGACTTTC. Residues: CASTQTGSISSGANVLTF.

The CDR3 sequence is CASRELAGGNTGELFF. The CDR3 region has the DNA TGTGCCAGCAGAGAACTAGCGGGAGGTAACACCGGGGAGCTGTTTTTT. The rearrangement joins TRBV2 to TRBJ2-2; 12 bases map to TRBD2. Trimming cost V 6 bases and J 2 bases; bases outside gene matches: 4. The germline V gene has CDR1 SNHLY and CDR2 FYNNEI. This CDR3 spans 16 amino acids.

The chain uses TRBV28 and TRBJ2-1; TRBD1 is a possible D gene (6 bases). Germline V gene sequence: CDR1 MDHEN, CDR2 SYDVKM. Trimming took 7 bases from V and 3 from J, leaving 16 bases between them. The CDR3 totals 15 residues. As DNA, the CDR3 is TGTGCCAGCACCTACGAAGGACAGATCTACAATGAGCAGTTCTTC. It encodes CASTYEGQIYNEQFF.

Comment on this clone: In the same sample, other DNA sequences code for this CDR3. The CDR3 bases are TGTGCCAGCAGCCAAGGCAGGGGCCCCCAAGAGACCCAGTACTTC. Its protein is CASSQGRGPQETQYF. The chain employs TRBV3-1 (or the pseudogene TRBV3-2) and TRBJ2-5, with a tentative D call TRBD1 (6 bases). The germline CDR1 and CDR2 sequences are LGHDT and YNNKEL (reference sequence). V lost 1 base and J lost 1, with 10 bases in between. There are 15 residues in the CDR3.

The chain links TRBV9 to TRBJ2-2, with D perhaps TRBD2 (6 bases). The V end lost 0 bases, the J end lost 4 bases, and 10 bases lay between the germline ends. CDR1 SGDLS and CDR2 YYNGEE come from the germline V gene. The CDR3 runs 15 residues. Written as DNA, the CDR3 is TGTGCCAGCAGCGTAGAGCTGGGGGGCACCGGGGAGCTGTTTTTT. This codes for CASSVELGGTGELFF.

J is TRBJ1-2 and V is TRBV5-6; D is unclear. V was cut by 4 bases and J by 1 base, with 14 bases left in between. This CDR3 spans 15 amino acids. Germline lookup yields CDR1 SGHDT and CDR2 YYEEEE. The CDR3 sequence is CASSDELHYNYGYTF. The CDR3 DNA sequence: TGTGCCAGCAGCGATGAACTACACTATAACTATGGCTACACCTTC.

This chain connects TRBV7-7 to TRBJ2-7; 9 bases fit TRBD2. V lost 1 base to trimming and J lost 4 bases; unmatched junction nucleotides: 14. CDR3 length equals 18 residues. The germline CDR1 and CDR2 sequences are SSHAT and FNYEAQ (reference sequence). CDR3 in DNA: TGTGCCAGCAGCTTAGGCGATGAGCAGCGGGGGGTTGGGTACGAGCAGTACTTC. This translates into CASSLGDEQRGVGYEQYF.